This T cell receptor beta chain was recovered during a study of blood T cell repertoires in COVID-19. Overall study: Samples representing acute and convalescent COVID-19 were sourced from the United States, Italy and Spain.

Participant ages covered roughly 18 to 90 years across some 25 US areas. Grouping used clinical history reported by participants in a survey and questionnaire. Trimming removed 3 bases from V and 4 bases from J; junction bases left unmatched: 3. The germline V gene encodes CDR1 SQVTM and CDR2 ANQGSEA. The CDR3 sequence is 14 residues long. Data came from immunoSEQ multiplex PCR; TCRdb stores just in-frame clones and leaves some out. This table has about 210,000 clones, roughly 89% appearing once. This clonotype originated in a man aged 18 to 35 with acute COVID-19. Sequencing used PBMCs or T cells enriched from blood (not recorded which). This chain connects TRBV29-1 to TRBJ2-3, with 11 positions matching TRBD1. The CDR3 DNA is TGCAGCGTTGAGTGGGACAGGGGGGCAGATACGCAGTATTTT. Protein product: CSVEWDRGADTQYF.